This paragraph reports one TCR beta chain. The antigen remains undetermined. PCR amplification relied on 60 Vbeta primers (plus 13 Jbeta primers). Sequencing used immunoSEQ multiplex PCR; TCRdb keeps in-frame clones, though not all of them. The table lists 110,000 to 150,000 clones, around 80% of them singletons. Each donor was nominally healthy when sampled (though unrecorded immune exposures were likely). This entry belongs to a study of cytomegalovirus exposure and HLA in healthy donors. Broader study findings: Only CMV serostatus was available as immune exposure information. Later analysis found that TCR beta chains associated with HLA were more clonally expanded than other, equally common chains. TCR beta V- and J-gene trimming was later associated with a missense DCLRE1C variant.

Looked up from germline, CDR1 is SGHAT and CDR2 is FQNNGV. This CDR3 contains 13 residues. V was trimmed by 0 bases and J by 10 bases, leaving 10 bases between them. This TCR came from a woman between 35 and 50 years old in good health and CMV-seronegative. Material for sequencing was PBMCs. The chain combines TRBV11-2 with TRBJ2-1; the D gene is possibly TRBD2 (6 bases). As DNA, the CDR3 is TGTGCCAGCAGCTTAGAGTGGCTAGCGGAGCAGTTCTTC. It is translated as CASSLEWLAEQFF.